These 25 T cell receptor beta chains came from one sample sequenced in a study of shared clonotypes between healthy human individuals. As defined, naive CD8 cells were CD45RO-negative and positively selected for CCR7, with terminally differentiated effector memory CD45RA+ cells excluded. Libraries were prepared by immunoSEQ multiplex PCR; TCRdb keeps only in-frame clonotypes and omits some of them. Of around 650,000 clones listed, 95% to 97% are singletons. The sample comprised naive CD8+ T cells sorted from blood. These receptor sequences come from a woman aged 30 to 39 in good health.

For the CDR3, the DNA is TGTGCCAGCAGCGACACAGGCTCCTACGAGCAGTACTTC. Translation gives CASSDTGSYEQYF. The chain joins TRBV27 to TRBJ2-7, with TRBD1 as a possible D gene (5 bases). In germline, CDR1 is MNHEY, CDR2 SMNVEV (reference sequence). V lost 6 bases and J 0 bases, leaving 9 bases between the germline ends. The CDR3 sequence is 13 residues long.

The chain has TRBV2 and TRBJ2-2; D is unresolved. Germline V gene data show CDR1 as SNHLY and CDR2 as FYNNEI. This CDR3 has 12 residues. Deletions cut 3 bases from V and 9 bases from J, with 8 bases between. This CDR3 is CASSDANRELFF. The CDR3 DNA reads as TGTGCCAGCAGTGACGCTAATAGGGAGCTGTTTTTT.

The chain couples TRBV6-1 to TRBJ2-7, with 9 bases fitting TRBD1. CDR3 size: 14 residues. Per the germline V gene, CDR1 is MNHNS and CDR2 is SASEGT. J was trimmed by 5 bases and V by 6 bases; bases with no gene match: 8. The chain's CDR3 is CASRDWTGEDEQYF. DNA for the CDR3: TGTGCCAGCAGGGATTGGACAGGGGAGGACGAGCAGTACTTC.

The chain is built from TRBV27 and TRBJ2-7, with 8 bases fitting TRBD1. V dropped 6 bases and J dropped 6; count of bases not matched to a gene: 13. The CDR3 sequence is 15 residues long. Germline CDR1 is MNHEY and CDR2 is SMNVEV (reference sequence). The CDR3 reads CASSSSRDRSREQYF. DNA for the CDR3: TGTGCCAGCAGCTCCAGCCGGGACAGGAGTCGCGAGCAGTACTTC.

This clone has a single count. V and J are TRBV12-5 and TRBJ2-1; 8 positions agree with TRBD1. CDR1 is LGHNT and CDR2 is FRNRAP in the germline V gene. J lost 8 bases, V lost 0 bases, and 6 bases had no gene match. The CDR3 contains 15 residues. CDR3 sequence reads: CASGLVQGGPDEQFF. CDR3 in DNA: TGTGCTAGTGGTTTGGTACAGGGGGGACCCGATGAGCAGTTCTTC.

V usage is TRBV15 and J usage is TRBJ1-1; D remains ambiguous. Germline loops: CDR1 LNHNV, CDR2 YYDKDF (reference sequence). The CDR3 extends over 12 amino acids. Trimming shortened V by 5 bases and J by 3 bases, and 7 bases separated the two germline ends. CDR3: CATSDQDTEAFF. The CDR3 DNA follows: TGTGCCACCAGCGATCAAGACACTGAAGCTTTCTTT.

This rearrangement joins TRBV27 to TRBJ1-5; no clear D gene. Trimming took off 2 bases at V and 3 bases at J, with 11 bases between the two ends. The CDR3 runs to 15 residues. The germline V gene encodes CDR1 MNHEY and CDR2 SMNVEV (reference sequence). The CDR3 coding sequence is TGTGCCAGCAGTTTAAACTTACAGTACAATCAGCCCCAGCATTTT. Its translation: CASSLNLQYNQPQHF.

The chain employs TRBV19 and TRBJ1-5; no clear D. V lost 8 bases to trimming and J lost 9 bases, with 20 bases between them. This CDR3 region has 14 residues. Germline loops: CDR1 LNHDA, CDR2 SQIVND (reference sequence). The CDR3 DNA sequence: TGTGCCAGTTCTCCGGGTCCACTGTCCCGGCCCCAGCATTTT. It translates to CASSPGPLSRPQHF.

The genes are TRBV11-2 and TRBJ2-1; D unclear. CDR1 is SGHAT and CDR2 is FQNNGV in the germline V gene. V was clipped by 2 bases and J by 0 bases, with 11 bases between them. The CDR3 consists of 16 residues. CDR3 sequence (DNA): TGTGCCAGCAGCTTACCTTATGGCGACTCCTACAATGAGCAGTTCTTC. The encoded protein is CASSLPYGDSYNEQFF.

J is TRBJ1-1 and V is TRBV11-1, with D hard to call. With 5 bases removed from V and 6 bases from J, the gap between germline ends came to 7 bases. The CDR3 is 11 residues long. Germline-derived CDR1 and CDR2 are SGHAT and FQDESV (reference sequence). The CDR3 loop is CASSHGPEAFF. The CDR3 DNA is TGTGCCAGCAGCCACGGGCCTGAAGCTTTCTTT.

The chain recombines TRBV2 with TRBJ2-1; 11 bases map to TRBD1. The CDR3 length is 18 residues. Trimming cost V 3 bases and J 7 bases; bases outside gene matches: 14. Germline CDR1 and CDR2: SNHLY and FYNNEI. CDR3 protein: CASSDPQIGQGARNEQFF. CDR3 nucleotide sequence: TGTGCCAGCAGTGATCCCCAGATCGGACAGGGGGCAAGGAATGAGCAGTTCTTC. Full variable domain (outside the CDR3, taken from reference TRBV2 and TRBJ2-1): EPEVTQTPSHQVTQMGQEVILRCVPISNHLYFYWYRQILGQKVEFLVSFYNNEISEKSEIFDDQFSVERPDGSNFTLKIRSTKLEDSAMYFCASSDPQIGQGARNEQFFGPGTRLTVL.

The chain's CDR3 is CASSLVPRPLLRTGEDTQYF. The CDR3 DNA reads as TGTGCCAGCAGCTTAGTCCCGAGACCACTTTTACGAACCGGGGAAGATACGCAGTATTTT. This chain connects TRBV7-8 to TRBJ2-3, with D possibly TRBD2 on 5 matching bases. The CDR3 consists of 20 residues. The germline CDR1 and CDR2 sequences are SGHVS and FQNEAQ. The V end lost 1 base, the J end lost 5 bases, and 28 bases lay between the germline ends.

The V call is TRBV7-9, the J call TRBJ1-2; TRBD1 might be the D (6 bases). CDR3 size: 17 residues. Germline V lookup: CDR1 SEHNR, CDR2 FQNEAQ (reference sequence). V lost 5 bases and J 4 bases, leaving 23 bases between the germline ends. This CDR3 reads CASSLSPGGDAPYGYTF. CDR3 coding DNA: TGTGCCAGCAGCCTTTCCCCGGGGGGCGATGCTCCCTATGGCTACACCTTC.

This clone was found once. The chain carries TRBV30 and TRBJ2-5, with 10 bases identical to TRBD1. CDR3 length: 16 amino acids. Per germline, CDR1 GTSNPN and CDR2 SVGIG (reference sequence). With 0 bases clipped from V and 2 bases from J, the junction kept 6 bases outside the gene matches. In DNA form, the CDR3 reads TGTGCCTGGAGTGTACTAGACAGGGGGCGGCAAGAGACCCAGTACTTC. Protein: CAWSVLDRGRQETQYF.

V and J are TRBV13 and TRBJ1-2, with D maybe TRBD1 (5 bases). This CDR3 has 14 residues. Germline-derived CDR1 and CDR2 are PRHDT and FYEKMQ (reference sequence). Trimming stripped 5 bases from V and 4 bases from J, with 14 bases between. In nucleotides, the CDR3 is TGTGCCAGCAGCGAGGGACTTTCAGTCTATGGCTACACCTTC. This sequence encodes CASSEGLSVYGYTF.

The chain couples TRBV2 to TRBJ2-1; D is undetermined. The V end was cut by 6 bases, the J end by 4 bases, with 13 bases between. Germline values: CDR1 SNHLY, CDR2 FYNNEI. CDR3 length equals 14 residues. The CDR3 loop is CASRGLEQYNEQFF. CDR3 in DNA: TGTGCCAGCAGGGGTCTAGAACAATACAATGAGCAGTTCTTC.

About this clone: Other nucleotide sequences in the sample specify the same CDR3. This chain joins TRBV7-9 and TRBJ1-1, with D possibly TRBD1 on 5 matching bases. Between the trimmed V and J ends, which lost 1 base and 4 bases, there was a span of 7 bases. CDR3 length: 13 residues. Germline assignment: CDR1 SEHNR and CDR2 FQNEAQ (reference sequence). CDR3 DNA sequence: TGTGCCAGCAGCTTAGGGGGGAGCACTGAAGCTTTCTTT. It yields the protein CASSLGGSTEAFF.

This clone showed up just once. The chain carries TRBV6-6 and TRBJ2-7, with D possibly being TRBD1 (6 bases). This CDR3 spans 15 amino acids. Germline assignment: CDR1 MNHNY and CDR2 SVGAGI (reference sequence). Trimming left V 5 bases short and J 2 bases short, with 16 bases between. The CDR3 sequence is CASSIGQSAAYEQYF. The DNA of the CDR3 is TGTGCCAGCAGTATTGGACAGTCTGCCGCCTACGAGCAGTACTTC.

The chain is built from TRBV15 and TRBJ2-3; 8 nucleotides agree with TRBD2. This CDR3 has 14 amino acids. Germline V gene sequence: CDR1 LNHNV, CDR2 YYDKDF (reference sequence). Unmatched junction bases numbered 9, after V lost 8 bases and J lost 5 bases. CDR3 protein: CATRSGRAVDTQYF. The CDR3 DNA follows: TGTGCCACCCGCTCCGGGAGGGCCGTAGATACGCAGTATTTT.

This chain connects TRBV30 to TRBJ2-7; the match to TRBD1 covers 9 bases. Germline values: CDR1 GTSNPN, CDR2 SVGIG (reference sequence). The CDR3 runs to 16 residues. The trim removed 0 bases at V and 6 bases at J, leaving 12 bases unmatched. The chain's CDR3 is CAWSVVGIGQGSEQYF. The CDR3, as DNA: TGTGCCTGGAGTGTAGTGGGAATAGGACAGGGGAGCGAGCAGTACTTC.

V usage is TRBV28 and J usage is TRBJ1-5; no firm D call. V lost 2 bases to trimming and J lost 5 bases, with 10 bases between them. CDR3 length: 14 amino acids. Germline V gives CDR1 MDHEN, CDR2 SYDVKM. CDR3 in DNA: TGTGCCAGCAGTTTAGAGGGTTCCCATCAGCCCCAGCATTTT. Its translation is CASSLEGSHQPQHF.

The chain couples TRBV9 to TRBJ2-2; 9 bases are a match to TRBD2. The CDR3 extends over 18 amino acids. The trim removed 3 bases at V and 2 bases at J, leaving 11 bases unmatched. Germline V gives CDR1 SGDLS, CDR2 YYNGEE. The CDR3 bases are TGTGCCAGCAGCGCCCCCCAATTGGGACTAGCAAACACCGGGGAGCTGTTTTTT. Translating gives CASSAPQLGLANTGELFF.

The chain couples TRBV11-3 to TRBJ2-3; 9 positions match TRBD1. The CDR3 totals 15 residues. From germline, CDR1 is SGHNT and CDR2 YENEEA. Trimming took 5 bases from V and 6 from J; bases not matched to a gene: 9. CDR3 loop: CASSTGTGSLDTQYF. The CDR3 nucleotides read TGTGCCAGCAGCACCGGGACAGGGTCTTTGGATACGCAGTATTTT.

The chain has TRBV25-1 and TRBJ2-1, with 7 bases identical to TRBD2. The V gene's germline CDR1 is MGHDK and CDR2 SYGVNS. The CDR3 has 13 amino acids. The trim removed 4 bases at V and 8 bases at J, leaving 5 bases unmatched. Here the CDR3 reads CASSVGEGYEQFF. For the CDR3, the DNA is TGTGCCAGCAGTGTCGGGGAGGGTTATGAGCAGTTCTTC.

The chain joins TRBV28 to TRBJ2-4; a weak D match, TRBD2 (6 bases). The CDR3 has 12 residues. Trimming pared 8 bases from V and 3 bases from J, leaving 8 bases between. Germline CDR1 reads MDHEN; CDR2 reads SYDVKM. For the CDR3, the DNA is TGTGCCAGCCGGGGGTACAAAAACATTCAGTACTTC. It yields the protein CASRGYKNIQYF.